Described below is a single TCR beta chain sequence and its context. This record comes from a study of T cell changes during pregnancy in multiple sclerosis. TCRdb's copy holds only in-frame clones and misses some; the assay was immunoSEQ multiplex PCR. This table holds just under 80,000 clones, 90% to 95% found once. The CDR3 runs 16 residues. V dropped 3 bases and J dropped 1 base, with 10 bases sitting between them. Germline V CDR1 and CDR2: MNHEY, SVGAGI. This material consisted of peripheral blood, taken in the second trimester of pregnancy. This sequence was found in a female donor in good health, enrolled as a control in a pregnancy study. This chain joins TRBV6-5 and TRBJ1-6, with a possible D match to TRBD1 (6 bases). CDR3 nucleotides: TGTGCCAGCAGTTATCTACAGGGATCCTATAATTCACCCCTCCACTTT. Translation gives CASSYLQGSYNSPLHF.